This T cell receptor (beta chain) was captured by sequencing in a study of T-cell reconstitution after alpha-beta-depleted transplantation in children. Trimming stripped 2 bases from V and 15 bases from J, with 14 bases between. The CDR3 length is 13 residues. Per germline, CDR1 MGHDK and CDR2 SYGVNS. Unique molecular identifiers were built into the TCRbeta library. TCRdb re-called the PCR reads through MiXCR, storing one row per CDR3 protein. The sample lists 640,000 or so distinct CDR3 sequences; around 16% were seen once. The chain carries TRBV25-1 and TRBJ1-6; D gene ambiguous. This TCR was recovered from a human donor who donated a stem cell graft to a child with acute myeloid leukemia. This sample comprised PBMCs from the stem cell graft donor, obtained from the stem cell graft. The CDR3 coding sequence is TGTGCCAGCAGTGAAAGACTTGGGGAGGGCCTCCACTTT. The encoded protein is CASSERLGEGLHF.